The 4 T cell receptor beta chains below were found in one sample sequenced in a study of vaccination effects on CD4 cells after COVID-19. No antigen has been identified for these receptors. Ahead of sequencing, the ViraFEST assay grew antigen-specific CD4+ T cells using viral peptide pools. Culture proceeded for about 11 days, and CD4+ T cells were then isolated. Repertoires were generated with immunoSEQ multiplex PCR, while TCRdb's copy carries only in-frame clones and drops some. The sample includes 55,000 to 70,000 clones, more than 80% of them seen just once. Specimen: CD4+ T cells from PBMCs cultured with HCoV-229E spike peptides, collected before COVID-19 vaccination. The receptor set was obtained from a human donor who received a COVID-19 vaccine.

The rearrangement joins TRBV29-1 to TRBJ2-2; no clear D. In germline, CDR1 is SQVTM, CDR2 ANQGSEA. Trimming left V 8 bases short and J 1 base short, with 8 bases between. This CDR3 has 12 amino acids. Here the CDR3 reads CSFAENTGELFF. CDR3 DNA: TGCAGCTTCGCAGAGAACACCGGGGAGCTGTTTTTT.

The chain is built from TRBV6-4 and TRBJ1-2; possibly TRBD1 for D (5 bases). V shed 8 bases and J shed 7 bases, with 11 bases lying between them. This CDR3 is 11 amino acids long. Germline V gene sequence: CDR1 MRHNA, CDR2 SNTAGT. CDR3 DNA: TGTGCCAGCTCCCAGGGCGGTGGCTACACCTTC. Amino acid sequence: CASSQGGGYTF.

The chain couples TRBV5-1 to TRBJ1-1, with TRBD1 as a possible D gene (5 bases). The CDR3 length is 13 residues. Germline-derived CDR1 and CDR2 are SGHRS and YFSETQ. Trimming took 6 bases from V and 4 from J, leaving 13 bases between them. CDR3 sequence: CASKGTLGTEAFF. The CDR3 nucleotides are TGCGCCAGCAAAGGGACTCTGGGCACTGAAGCTTTCTTT.

The CDR3 reads CASGREIDNSPLHF. CDR3 coding DNA: TGTGCCAGCGGCCGGGAGATCGATAATTCACCCCTCCACTTT. The chain employs TRBV6-6 and TRBJ1-6; D remains unclear. CDR1 is MNHNY and CDR2 is SVGAGI in the germline V gene (reference sequence). V shed 8 bases and J shed 5 bases, with 13 bases lying between them. This CDR3 is 14 amino acids long.